This T cell receptor (beta chain) came from a study of early T cells in non-severe SARS-CoV-2 infection. This clonotype occurred a few times. TCRdb re-called the 5' RACE reads with MiXCR, one entry per CDR3 protein. Found here are approximately 22,000 distinct CDR3 sequences, about 4.3% of them singletons; the top ten hold about 15%. V shed 4 bases and J 2 bases; nucleotides not matched to a gene: 9. CDR3 length: 16 amino acids. Germline CDR1 and CDR2: SGHNT and YYREEE (reference sequence). Sequencing was performed on whole blood. This TCR was recovered from an adult who was a healthcare worker with PCR-confirmed SARS-CoV-2 infection or an uninfected control (not recorded which). The chain employs TRBV5-4 and TRBJ1-5, with 7 bases aligning to TRBD1. In DNA, the CDR3 is TGTGCCAGCAGCGTTACAGGGGTTTTAGGCAATCAGCCCCAGCATTTT. Translating gives CASSVTGVLGNQPQHF.